Reported below is one T cell receptor (beta chain). Its cognate antigen is unknown. This record comes from a study of cytomegalovirus exposure and HLA in healthy donors. Study context: Genotyping showed 81% of 300 to 450 donors falling in the Caucasian-associated ancestry cluster. Study observations and caveats: In vitro assays verified that a few CMV-associated chains recognized CMV antigens specifically. The classifier was said to identify cytomegalovirus status with high specificity and sensitivity.

Germline V lookup: CDR1 SGHNT, CDR2 YYREEE (reference sequence). The CDR3 runs 12 residues. Trimming shortened V by 7 bases and J by 2 bases, and 10 bases separated the two germline ends. The PCR ran on 60 Vbeta and 13 Jbeta primers. Authors' processing steps: Roughly 12 million shared chains were among tens of millions of unique TCR beta chains counted in a later analysis. TCRdb keeps only in-frame clones here, not all; method: immunoSEQ multiplex PCR. V and J calls and clone size are given by that table; D and trimming were obtained from the DNA. The table lists some 170,000 clones, roughly 80% of them singletons.

The V gene is TRBV5-4, the J gene TRBJ2-7; no definite D call. The sequencing input was PBMCs. The sequence was collected from a young man in good health and CMV-seropositive. The CDR3 DNA follows: TGTGCCAGCGGGTCGAGGCCCTACGAGCAGTACTTC. It specifies CASGSRPYEQYF.